These 22 T cell receptor beta chains share one sample of origin, sequenced in a study of breast tumors, draining lymph nodes, adjacent tissues. Breast cancer patients provided tissue from their axillary draining lymph nodes. TCRdb re-called the multiplex PCR reads with MiXCR, one entry per CDR3 protein. The data show 190,000 or so distinct CDR3 sequences, 31% seen once. The source material was axillary lymph node tissue. These TCRs come from a female donor with breast cancer. Some clones in this sample may be carry-over from other donors' samples.

The genes are TRBV18 and TRBJ1-1; maybe TRBD1 (6 bases). Trimming pared 6 bases from V and 8 bases from J, leaving 13 bases between. The CDR3 sequence is 12 residues long. Germline values: CDR1 KGHSH, CDR2 LQKENI. DNA for the CDR3: TGTGCCAGCTCTTTCCGGGGGGCAGAAGCTTTCTTT. Its translation is CASSFRGAEAFF.

There are many counts of this clonotype. V and J are TRBV2 and TRBJ2-5; weak D call: TRBD2 (6 bases). The CDR3 contains 15 residues. V shed 4 bases and J shed 1 base, with 13 bases lying between them. The germline V gene encodes CDR1 SNHLY and CDR2 FYNNEI. The CDR3 protein is CASSAGLSLQETQYF. The CDR3 DNA follows: TGTGCCAGCAGTGCGGGACTTTCGCTCCAAGAGACCCAGTACTTC.

At least ten counts were recorded for this clonotype. The rearrangement joins TRBV4-1 to TRBJ1-6, with 9 bases that match TRBD1. CDR3 length: 16 amino acids. The germline V gene has CDR1 MGHRA and CDR2 YSYEKL. Losses at the gene ends were 4 bases for V and 5 bases for J; bases not matched to a gene: 6. The CDR3 reads CASSRRDRADNSPLHF. CDR3 bases: TGCGCCAGCAGCCGACGGGACAGGGCAGATAATTCACCCCTCCACTTT.

On this clonotype: A much larger clone differs by one base, so this may be a read error. V is TRBV20-1 and J is TRBJ1-2; tentative D call: TRBD1 (5 bases). Germline V gene sequence: CDR1 DFQATT, CDR2 SNEGSKA (reference sequence). The CDR3 has 12 residues. CDR3 region: CSALDSHYGSTF. The CDR3 DNA sequence: TGCAGTGCTCTCGACAGCCACTATGGCTCCACCTTC.

Worth noting for this clonotype: This may come from a read error, since a much larger clone is one base off. This chain connects TRBV12-3 or TRBV12-4 to TRBJ2-5; D is possibly TRBD2 (6 bases). Trimming removed 3 bases from V and 9 bases from J, with 11 bases in between. This CDR3 spans 12 amino acids. The CDR3 nucleotides are TGTGCCAGCAGTTTCACCGGGGAGGCCCAGTACTTC. Amino acid sequence: CASSFTGEAQYF.

Regarding this clonotype: A much more abundant neighbour one base away suggests this may be a read error. The chain couples TRBV20-1 to TRBJ2-1, with 8 bases fitting TRBD2. The V gene's germline CDR1 is DFQATT and CDR2 SNEGSKA (reference sequence). This CDR3 has 15 amino acids. CDR3 sequence (DNA): TGCAGTGCCGGGACGCTAGCGGGTTCCTCCAATGAGCAGTTCTTC. Protein sequence: CSAGTLAGSSNEQFF.

The table lists this clonotype with many counts. The chain combines TRBV19 with TRBJ1-5; 12 nucleotides match TRBD1. The germline gives CDR1 LNHDA, CDR2 SQIVND (reference sequence). This CDR3 contains 18 residues. The ends lost 4 bases at V and 1 base at J; junction bases unmatched: 8. CDR3 in amino acids: CASSTPGQGALSNQPQHF. The CDR3 DNA sequence: TGTGCCAGTAGTACACCGGGACAGGGGGCCTTAAGCAATCAGCCCCAGCATTTT. Full variable domain (outside the CDR3, taken from reference TRBV19 and TRBJ1-5): DGGITQSPKYLFRKEGQNVTLSCEQNLNHDAMYWYRQDPGQGLRLIYYSQIVNDFQKGDIAEGYSVSREKKESFPLTVTSAQKNPTAFYLCASSTPGQGALSNQPQHFGDGTRLSIL.

This clonotype occurred many times. The chain recombines TRBV4-2 with TRBJ2-1; D is unresolved. Germline V lookup: CDR1 LGHNA, CDR2 YNFKEQ. The V end lost 2 bases, the J end lost 4 bases, and 15 bases lay between the germline ends. CDR3 length: 16 residues. CDR3 in DNA: TGTGCCAGCAGCCAAAGTAAGTTAGCACCATACAATGAGCAGTTCTTC. Protein product: CASSQSKLAPYNEQFF.

V usage is TRBV29-1 and J usage is TRBJ2-7; TRBD1 matches 9 bases. The junction had 10 bases not matched to a gene; V was cut back by 8 bases and J by 5 bases. The germline gives CDR1 SQVTM, CDR2 ANQGSEA. The CDR3 has 13 amino acids. CDR3 in DNA: TGCAGCTTGGGCGGGACAGGGTGGAACGAGCAGTACTTC. This codes for CSLGGTGWNEQYF.

Points on this clonotype: Likely a read error: the CDR3 ends without its conserved phenylalanine or tryptophan. Because the CDR3's place on the DNA is in doubt, the DNA is left out and the CDR3 is given as listed by TCRdb. The chain carries TRBV19 and TRBJ1-6. 9 amino acids form the CDR3, both terminal residues included. Germline values: CDR1 LNHDA, CDR2 SQIVND (reference sequence). This chain's CDR3 is CASTPTGLS.

In the case of this clonotype: The conserved phenylalanine or tryptophan normally closing the CDR3 is absent here, so this likely arose from a read error. It is unclear where the CDR3 begins or ends on the DNA, so no DNA is shown, and the CDR3 is as TCRdb lists it. The V call is TRBV5-1, the J call TRBJ2-2. The CDR3 spans 9 amino acids, including both terminal residues. In germline, CDR1 is SGHRS, CDR2 YFSETQ. The chain's CDR3 is CASSRGQPS.

As for this clonotype: It may be a read error: a sequence one base away is much more abundant. The genes are TRBV2 and TRBJ2-3; possibly TRBD1 or TRBD2 for D (5 bases each). The CDR3 sequence is 14 residues long. Per germline, CDR1 SNHLY and CDR2 FYNNEI. CDR3 sequence: CTSQNGAFTDTQYF. The DNA for the CDR3 is TGTACCAGTCAGAACGGGGCCTTCACAGATACGCAGTATTTT.

There are many counts of this clonotype. V usage is TRBV11-2 and J usage is TRBJ2-5, with D uncertain. CDR3 length: 15 amino acids. Between the trimmed V and J ends, which lost 2 bases and 5 bases, there was a span of 15 bases. Per germline, CDR1 SGHAT and CDR2 FQNNGV. CDR3 residues: CASSLTTRVGETQYF. CDR3 DNA: TGTGCCAGCAGCTTAACGACCCGCGTAGGGGAGACCCAGTACTTC.

In its sample, this clonotype was seen a few times. With a much larger clone just one base away, this may be a read error. The V and J genes are TRBV6-6 and TRBJ1-6; D call uncertain. Germline CDR1 is MNHNY and CDR2 is SVGAGI (reference sequence). The CDR3 consists of 12 residues. Trimming took off 11 bases at V and 10 bases at J, with 15 bases between the two ends. CDR3 in DNA: TGTGCCTGCACCGCCGGGAGCTCACCCCTCCACTTT. It codes for CACTAGSSPLHF.

This clonotype was observed many times. The V call is TRBV7-3, the J call TRBJ2-2; the D gene is possibly TRBD2 (5 bases). Germline assignment: CDR1 SGHTA and CDR2 FQGTGA. The V end lost 1 base, the J end lost 1 base, and 7 bases lay between the germline ends. The CDR3 is made up of 15 amino acids. CDR3 in DNA: TGTGCCAGCAGCTTAATTGCGGGGAACACCGGGGAGCTGTTTTTT. It codes for CASSLIAGNTGELFF. The entire variable domain, with the rest obtained from reference TRBV7-3 and TRBJ2-2, is as follows: GAGVSQTPSNKVTEKGKYVELRCDPISGHTALYWYRQSLGQGPEFLIYFQGTGAADDSGLPNDRFFAVRPEGSVSTLKIQRTERGDSAVYLCASSLIAGNTGELFFGEGSRLTVL.

There are many counts of this clonotype. This chain uses TRBV20-1 with TRBJ2-1; D remains unclear. V shed 1 base and J shed 6 bases, with 13 bases lying between them. The germline CDR1 and CDR2 sequences are DFQATT and SNEGSKA (reference sequence). CDR3 length: 14 residues. In DNA, the CDR3 is TGCAGTGCTAGAGTCTCCAGAAGGGCCAATGAGCAGTTCTTC. This translates into CSARVSRRANEQFF.

This clonotype was recorded many times. A read error may be the cause here, since a much bigger clone is one base away. This chain joins TRBV20-1 and TRBJ1-6; weak D call: TRBD1 (5 bases). Germline V CDR1 and CDR2: DFQATT, SNEGSKA (reference sequence). The CDR3 runs 12 residues. This CDR3 reads CSARDKGSPPHF. The CDR3 bases are TGCAGTGCTAGAGATAAGGGGTCACCCCCCCACTTT.

This clonotype occurred many times. V is TRBV20-1 and J is TRBJ1-2; TRBD1 matches 9 bases. V trimming: 7 bases; J trimming: 8 bases; junction bases outside the gene matches: 8. CDR1 is DFQATT, CDR2 SNEGSKA, per germline (reference sequence). The CDR3 extends over 12 amino acids. As DNA, the CDR3 is TGCAGTGTTCAGGACAGGGGTGGAGGCTACACCTTC. It specifies CSVQDRGGGYTF.

On this clonotype: Being one base from a much bigger clone, this may be a read error. The chain combines TRBV10-3 with TRBJ2-3; the D gene is possibly TRBD2 (5 bases). The CDR3 runs 15 residues. The V gene's germline CDR1 is ENHRY and CDR2 SYGVKD. This chain's CDR3 is CASSETRGRTDTQYF. The CDR3 nucleotides read TGTGCCAGCAGTGAAACTCGGGGAAGGACAGATACGCAGTATTTT.

This sequence joins TRBV20-1 and TRBJ1-5, with 10 bases matching TRBD1. CDR1 is DFQATT, CDR2 SNEGSKA, per germline (reference sequence). Germline trimming cut 3 bases from V and 4 bases from J; bases unmatched to any gene: 12. The CDR3 contains 17 residues. The CDR3 loop reads CSASWDRGWGANQPQHF. CDR3 nucleotide sequence: TGCAGTGCTAGTTGGGACAGGGGTTGGGGGGCTAATCAGCCCCAGCATTTT.

Worth noting for this clonotype: A single base separates this from a much larger clone, so it may be a read error. The final CDR3 position lacks the conserved phenylalanine or tryptophan, pointing to a likely read error. V is TRBV7-9 and J is TRBJ2-2; no firm D call. Between the trimmed V and J ends, which lost 7 bases and 0 bases, there was a span of 9 bases. The CDR3 consists of 14 residues. Germline V gene lookup returns CDR1 SEHNR and CDR2 FQNEAQ (reference sequence). The CDR3 spells CASKAPPNTGELFL. CDR3 DNA sequence: TGTGCCAGCAAAGCCCCCCCGAACACCGGGGAGCTGTTTCTT.

Comments on this clonotype: A much larger clone differs from this one at a single base, so this may be a read error. This chain joins TRBV11-2 and TRBJ2-7, with D perhaps being TRBD1 or TRBD2 (6 bases each). CDR1 and CDR2 (germline): SGHAT, FQNNGV. V shed 5 bases and J shed 6 bases, with 14 bases lying between them. The CDR3 runs 13 residues. The CDR3 DNA is TGTGCCAGCAGCACAGGGACTTTTTCCGAGCAGTACTTC. This translates into CASSTGTFSEQYF.